This TCR beta chain was obtained from a study of cytomegalovirus exposure and HLA in healthy donors. Study results and limitations: A later analysis showed TCR association rates differing by HLA locus, peaking at DRB1 and lowest at HLA-C. The number of N-insertions in an Asian-associated ancestry cluster was reportedly below the roughly 620-donor mean in a later analysis.

This PCR relied on a set of 60 Vbeta primers and 13 Jbeta primers. TCRdb's table, derived via immunoSEQ multiplex PCR, lists solely in-frame clones and lacks some. The sample contains some 150,000 clones, 65% to 90% of which appear only once. CDR3 length equals 17 residues. Trimming removed 0 bases from V and 1 base from J, with 13 bases in between. CDR1 and CDR2 from the germline V gene are MGHRA and YSYEKL. The table lists this clone with a count of one. What it binds is not known. The sequenced material came from PBMCs. This receptor was obtained from a woman in her thirties in good health and CMV-seronegative. The rearrangement links TRBV4-1 to TRBJ2-1, with D perhaps matching TRBD1 (6 bases). The CDR3 protein is CASSQDASRGSYNEQFF. The DNA of the CDR3 is TGCGCCAGCAGCCAAGATGCGTCCAGGGGTTCCTACAATGAGCAGTTCTTC.